The 4 T cell receptor beta chains below were found in one sample sequenced in a study of CD8 T cells in ankylosing spondylitis. Each CDR3 protein gets one entry after TCRdb re-called the 5' RACE reads with MiXCR. The repertoire holds about 140,000 distinct CDR3 sequences, with 7.5% to 9.5% as singletons. Input material: synovial fluid, either unsorted or a sorted T cell fraction (not recorded which). The receptors come from a male donor with ankylosing spondylitis.

The rearrangement links TRBV7-2 to TRBJ2-5; D not certain. With 3 bases removed from V and 5 bases from J, the gap between germline ends came to 10 bases. The CDR3 loop spans 13 amino acids. CDR1 is SGHTA, CDR2 FQGNSA, per germline. The CDR3, as DNA: TGTGCCAGCAGCTTGGGAAGGGCTGAGACCCAGTACTTC. The encoded protein is CASSLGRAETQYF.

This clonotype appeared many times. This CDR3 reads CASSFGFDSYEQYF. CDR3 nucleotide sequence: TGTGCCAGCAGCTTCGGGTTTGACTCCTACGAGCAGTACTTC. The chain carries TRBV7-2 and TRBJ2-7; D remains ambiguous. Germline V gives CDR1 SGHTA, CDR2 FQGNSA. The CDR3 contains 14 residues. V was cut by 3 bases and J by 0 bases, with 9 bases left in between.

This clonotype was recorded at least ten times. CDR3 loop: CSVGNQPQHF. In DNA, the CDR3 is TGCAGCGTGGGCAATCAGCCCCAGCATTTT. This chain connects TRBV29-1 to TRBJ1-5; D is uncertain. The CDR3 sequence is 10 residues long. CDR1 SQVTM and CDR2 ANQGSEA come from the germline V gene. Trimming pared 6 bases from V and 2 bases from J, leaving 2 bases between.

This clonotype was seen many times. The J gene is TRBJ1-2, the V gene TRBV28, with 9 bases identical to TRBD1. Unmatched junction bases numbered 7, after V lost 4 bases and J lost 7 bases. The CDR3 is 14 amino acids. Germline lookup yields CDR1 MDHEN and CDR2 SYDVKM. CDR3 DNA: TGTGCCAGCAGTTACGGGACAGGGAGGAGTGGCTACACCTTC. As protein: CASSYGTGRSGYTF.